What follows describes a single TCR beta chain. After removal of 8 bases from V and 5 bases from J, the junction contained 0 bases not matched to a gene. CDR1 is ENHRY and CDR2 is SYGVKD in the germline V gene. This CDR3 has 11 amino acids. This entry belongs to a study of T cells after yellow fever vaccination. TCRdb recomputed calls from the 5' RACE reads with MiXCR, one row per CDR3 protein. The table records 620,000 or so distinct CDR3 sequences, about 15% of them present only once. The genes are TRBV10-3 and TRBJ2-5; 9 bases align to TRBD2. Specimen: PBMCs, collected roughly 5 days after the first yellow fever vaccination. This clonotype originated in a man in his late teens or twenties who received the YFV17D yellow fever vaccine. The CDR3 loop reads CAILAGETQYF. The CDR3 region has the DNA TGTGCCATCCTAGCGGGGGAGACCCAGTACTTC.